The 25 T cell receptor beta chains below all came from one sample that was sequenced in a study of cytomegalovirus exposure and HLA in healthy donors. The PCR had 60 Vbeta and 13 Jbeta primers. Only in-frame clones appear in the TCRdb table, and some are missing; sequencing was by immunoSEQ multiplex PCR. The sample includes about 150,000 clones, 60% to 85% of them seen just once. Sequenced sample: PBMCs. These receptors all stem from a man aged 40-49 years in good health and CMV-seropositive.

The chain is built from TRBV4-2 and TRBJ2-3; 7 positions agree with TRBD1. Trimming at V came to 0 bases and at J to 1 base, leaving 7 bases not matched to a gene. CDR1 and CDR2 from the germline V gene are LGHNA and YNFKEQ. The CDR3 spans 17 residues. CDR3 amino acids: CASSQDPTGKGTDTQYF. The CDR3 nucleotides read TGTGCCAGCAGCCAAGATCCGACAGGGAAAGGCACAGATACGCAGTATTTT.

V usage is TRBV13 and J usage is TRBJ2-1; 10 bases agree with TRBD2. This CDR3 comprises 18 residues. CDR1 PRHDT and CDR2 FYEKMQ come from the germline V gene (reference sequence). Trimming at V came to 3 bases and at J to 6 bases, leaving 14 bases not matched to a gene. CDR3 region: CASSLLTLLAGAPNEQFF. The DNA of the CDR3 is TGTGCCAGCAGCTTGCTAACCCTCCTAGCGGGAGCCCCCAATGAGCAGTTCTTC.

The chain combines TRBV7-9 with TRBJ2-3; D unresolved. This CDR3 has 13 residues. Germline CDR1 is SEHNR and CDR2 is FQNEAQ (reference sequence). The V gene lost 6 bases and the J gene lost 0 bases, with 7 bases spanning the gap. The CDR3 sequence: CASRAASTDTQYF. The CDR3 DNA is TGTGCCAGCAGGGCCGCTAGCACAGATACGCAGTATTTT. Full variable domain (remainder filled in from reference TRBV7-9 and TRBJ2-3): DTGVSQNPRHKITKRGQNVTFRCDPISEHNRLYWYRQTLGQGPEFLTYFQNEAQLEKSRLLSDRFSAERPKGSFSTLEIQRTEQGDSAMYLCASRAASTDTQYFGPGTRLTVL.

The chain recombines TRBV14 with TRBJ2-5; maybe TRBD2 (5 bases). Germline lookup yields CDR1 SGHDN and CDR2 FVKESK. The CDR3 consists of 15 residues. V was shortened by 1 base and J by 4 bases, with 13 bases between the two germline ends. CDR3 loop: CASSQGPGLPETQYF. The CDR3 DNA sequence: TGTGCCAGCAGCCAAGGTCCCGGACTCCCAGAGACCCAGTACTTC.

The chain uses TRBV5-4 and TRBJ2-7, with 8 nucleotides matching TRBD1. Per germline, CDR1 SGHNT and CDR2 YYREEE (reference sequence). The CDR3 spans 15 residues. Trimming took 4 bases from V and 1 from J; bases not matched to a gene: 7. The CDR3 spells CASSRGTGGSYEQYF. Written as DNA, the CDR3 is TGTGCCAGCAGCAGAGGGACAGGCGGGTCCTACGAGCAGTACTTC. The full variable domain, in which reference TRBV5-4 and TRBJ2-7 provide the parts outside the CDR3, is ETGVTQSPTHLIKTRGQQVTLRCSSQSGHNTVSWYQQALGQGPQFIFQYYREEENGRGNFPPRFSGLQFPNYSSELNVNALELDDSALYLCASSRGTGGSYEQYFGPGTRLTVT.

This rearrangement joins TRBV18 to TRBJ1-1; possible D gene TRBD1, 5 bases. V was clipped by 4 bases and J by 1 base, with 10 bases between them. The CDR3 runs to 14 residues. The germline CDR1 and CDR2 sequences are KGHSH and LQKENI. In nucleotides, the CDR3 is TGTGCCAGCTCACGGGGCAAACAGAACACTGAAGCTTTCTTT. This sequence encodes CASSRGKQNTEAFF.

This chain uses TRBV28 with TRBJ2-7; D may be TRBD2 (5 bases). The V end lost 2 bases, the J end lost 7 bases, and 12 bases lay between the germline ends. Germline V gene sequence: CDR1 MDHEN, CDR2 SYDVKM. This CDR3 is 13 amino acids long. CDR3 protein: CASSLGLIGEQYF. DNA for the CDR3: TGTGCCAGCAGTTTAGGACTTATCGGGGAGCAGTACTTC.

This sequence joins TRBV27 and TRBJ2-5, with TRBD2 as a possible D gene (5 bases). Trimming stripped 8 bases from V and 6 bases from J, with 16 bases between. There are 13 residues in the CDR3. Germline assignment: CDR1 MNHEY and CDR2 SMNVEV (reference sequence). CDR3 nucleotide sequence: TGTGCCAGCGGTGGAGGCGCATTAAAGACCCAGTACTTC. Protein: CASGGGALKTQYF.

The V gene is TRBV28, the J gene TRBJ2-4, with 9 positions matching TRBD2. The CDR3 loop spans 15 amino acids. With 2 bases clipped from V and 7 bases from J, the junction kept 6 bases outside the gene matches. Germline CDR1 reads MDHEN; CDR2 reads SYDVKM. CDR3 residues: CASSLPAGGGNIQYF. CDR3 sequence (DNA): TGTGCCAGCAGTTTACCAGCGGGAGGAGGTAACATTCAGTACTTC.

The V and J genes are TRBV7-6 and TRBJ2-6; 9 bases line up with TRBD2. This CDR3 region has 17 residues. V lost 1 base, J lost 4 bases, and 5 bases stayed unmatched. Germline V CDR1 and CDR2: SGHVS, FNYEAQ. In DNA, the CDR3 is TGTGCCAGCAGCTTAGGCGGGAGGGCCTCCGGGGCCAACGTCCTGACTTTC. This sequence encodes CASSLGGRASGANVLTF. Using reference TRBV7-6 and TRBJ2-6 for the parts outside the CDR3, the full variable domain is GAGVSQSPRYKVTKRGQDVALRCDPISGHVSLYWYRQALGQGPEFLTYFNYEAQQDKSGLPNDRFSAERPEGSISTLTIQRTEQRDSAMYRCASSLGGRASGANVLTFGAGSRLTVL.

The CDR3 DNA reads TGTGCCAGTAGAGACAGGGGGACCGCCGGGGTGGATGAAGCTTTCTTT. It translates to CASRDRGTAGVDEAFF. The chain employs TRBV19 and TRBJ1-1; 9 bases line up with TRBD1. The J segment lost 7 bases and the V segment lost 6 bases, leaving 15 bases of the junction unmatched. CDR1 is LNHDA and CDR2 is SQIVND in the germline V gene (reference sequence). The CDR3 covers 16 residues.

The J gene is TRBJ2-7, the V gene TRBV6-1, with 8 bases identical to TRBD1. The CDR3 is 15 amino acids. From germline, CDR1 is MNHNS and CDR2 SASEGT. The trim removed 6 bases at V and 1 base at J, leaving 8 bases unmatched. The CDR3 here is CASREDRDLSYEQYF. For the CDR3, the DNA is TGTGCCAGCAGGGAGGACAGGGACCTTTCCTACGAGCAGTACTTC.

V is TRBV5-6 and J is TRBJ2-5, with 12 positions matching TRBD1. The CDR3 runs to 15 residues. Germline-derived CDR1 and CDR2 are SGHDT and YYEEEE. V shed 4 bases and J 11 bases; nucleotides not matched to a gene: 12. CDR3: CASSPTGTGGGLQYF. CDR3 coding DNA: TGTGCCAGCAGCCCTACCGGGACAGGGGGCGGGTTACAGTACTTC.

This chain joins TRBV9 and TRBJ2-3; TRBD2 aligns across 10 bases. CDR1 is SGDLS, CDR2 YYNGEE, per germline. The V gene end was trimmed by 4 bases and the J gene end by 6 bases; junction bases not matched to a gene: 14. The CDR3 has 17 amino acids. The CDR3 sequence is CASSPPGAGGSWDTQYF. The CDR3 nucleotides read TGTGCCAGCAGCCCCCCCGGAGCGGGAGGGAGTTGGGATACGCAGTATTTT. The whole variable domain, filled in from reference TRBV9 and TRBJ2-3, reads DSGVTQTPKHLITATGQRVTLRCSPRSGDLSVYWYQQSLDQGLQFLIQYYNGEERAKGNILERFSAQQFPDLHSELNLSSLELGDSALYFCASSPPGAGGSWDTQYFGPGTRLTVL.

The V call is TRBV6-6, the J call TRBJ2-1; 7 nucleotides match TRBD2. Unmatched junction bases numbered 3, after V lost 4 bases and J lost 12 bases. The germline V gene encodes CDR1 MNHNY and CDR2 SVGAGI (reference sequence). The CDR3 spans 11 residues. The chain's CDR3 is CASSWEGGQFF. The CDR3 coding sequence is TGTGCCAGCAGTTGGGAGGGCGGGCAGTTCTTC.

This clone was detected only once. V and J are TRBV28 and TRBJ1-2; D may be TRBD1 (6 bases). Germline V gene sequence: CDR1 MDHEN, CDR2 SYDVKM. Deletions cut 6 bases from V and 5 bases from J, with 19 bases between. The CDR3 sequence is 15 residues long. The CDR3 here is CASSLFTGGGYGYTF. In DNA, the CDR3 is TGTGCCAGCAGCCTTTTCACGGGGGGCGGGTATGGCTACACCTTC.

This chain connects TRBV11-2 to TRBJ2-1; 7 bases agree with TRBD2. The CDR3 runs 15 residues. Germline values: CDR1 SGHAT, CDR2 FQNNGV. Losses at the gene ends were 8 bases for V and 1 base for J; bases not matched to a gene: 8. CDR3 loop: CASGSLGGSYNEQFF. CDR3 in DNA: TGTGCCAGCGGCTCGCTGGGGGGGTCCTACAATGAGCAGTTCTTC. The full variable domain, with the rest looked up from reference TRBV11-2 and TRBJ2-1, is EAGVAQSPRYKIIEKRQSVAFWCNPISGHATLYWYQQILGQGPKLLIQFQNNGVVDDSQLPKDRFSAERLKGVDSTLKIQPAKLEDSAVYLCASGSLGGSYNEQFFGPGTRLTVL.

This chain connects TRBV5-4 to TRBJ2-5, with 11 bases matching TRBD2. Judging by the DNA end, TRBJ2-7 fits better; the J call may be wrong. Germline CDR1 is SGHNT and CDR2 is YYREEE (reference sequence). This CDR3 has 15 residues. CDR3 sequence (DNA): TGTGCCAGCAGCCCGAGACTAGCGGGGAACTACGAGCAGTACTTC. Translation: CASSPRLAGNYEQYF.

The chain recombines TRBV4-1 with TRBJ1-2; D gene uncertain. This CDR3 has 17 residues. V dropped 4 bases and J dropped 5 bases, with 23 bases sitting between them. Germline CDR1 reads MGHRA; CDR2 reads YSYEKL. CDR3: CASSPFTNWQVPYGYTF. For the CDR3, the DNA is TGCGCCAGCAGCCCTTTTACAAACTGGCAGGTGCCGTATGGCTACACCTTC.

The chain couples TRBV5-4 to TRBJ1-1; TRBD1 aligns across 9 bases. This CDR3 contains 14 residues. The trim removed 5 bases at V and 3 bases at J, leaving 5 bases unmatched. Germline assignment: CDR1 SGHNT and CDR2 YYREEE (reference sequence). The CDR3 sequence: CASSLTGGDTEAFF. Here the CDR3 DNA reads TGTGCCAGCAGTTTGACAGGGGGTGACACTGAAGCTTTCTTT.

The sample holds a few counts of this clone. The chain is built from TRBV4-1 and TRBJ2-1, with 13 bases lining up with TRBD2. V trimming: 4 bases; J trimming: 10 bases; junction bases outside the gene matches: 7. The CDR3 contains 15 residues. Germline-derived CDR1 and CDR2 are MGHRA and YSYEKL. CDR3 sequence reads: CASSLRLAGGLEQFF. For the CDR3, the DNA is TGCGCCAGCAGCCTCAGACTAGCGGGAGGCTTGGAGCAGTTCTTC.

This chain uses TRBV15 with TRBJ2-1; D remains ambiguous. Germline CDR1 LNHNV, CDR2 YYDKDF (reference sequence). The length of the CDR3 is 12 residues. V was clipped by 3 bases and J by 8 bases, with 8 bases between them. The CDR3 nucleotides are TGTGCCACCAGCAGTTTGGAGCATGAGCAGTTCTTC. The encoded protein is CATSSLEHEQFF.

This clone occurred a few times. This CDR3 reads CASSGTGGMETQYF. The CDR3 DNA follows: TGTGCCAGCAGTGGGACAGGGGGAATGGAGACCCAGTACTTC. The chain has TRBV6-1 and TRBJ2-5, with 10 bases identical to TRBD1. CDR3 length equals 14 residues. V gave up 4 bases and J gave up 5 bases; unmatched junction bases: 4. Germline loops: CDR1 MNHNS, CDR2 SASEGT.

This clone was found once. V gene TRBV6-5 combines with J gene TRBJ2-3; maybe TRBD1 (6 bases). The CDR3 loop spans 13 amino acids. With 9 bases removed from V and 6 bases from J, the gap between germline ends came to 16 bases. Germline V gene data show CDR1 as MNHEY and CDR2 as SVGAGI. The chain's CDR3 is CASGNRELDTQYF. The CDR3 DNA reads as TGTGCCAGTGGGAACAGGGAACTTGATACGCAGTATTTT.

This clone was counted between two and nine times. The chain has TRBV6-1 and TRBJ1-1, with TRBD1 identical over 7 bases. The CDR3 covers 13 residues. Germline CDR1 and CDR2: MNHNS and SASEGT. V was pared by 7 bases and J by 2 bases, with 4 bases of the junction left unmatched. The CDR3 DNA is TGTGCCAGCACCCGGGACAGCAACACTGAAGCTTTCTTT. Its protein product is CASTRDSNTEAFF.